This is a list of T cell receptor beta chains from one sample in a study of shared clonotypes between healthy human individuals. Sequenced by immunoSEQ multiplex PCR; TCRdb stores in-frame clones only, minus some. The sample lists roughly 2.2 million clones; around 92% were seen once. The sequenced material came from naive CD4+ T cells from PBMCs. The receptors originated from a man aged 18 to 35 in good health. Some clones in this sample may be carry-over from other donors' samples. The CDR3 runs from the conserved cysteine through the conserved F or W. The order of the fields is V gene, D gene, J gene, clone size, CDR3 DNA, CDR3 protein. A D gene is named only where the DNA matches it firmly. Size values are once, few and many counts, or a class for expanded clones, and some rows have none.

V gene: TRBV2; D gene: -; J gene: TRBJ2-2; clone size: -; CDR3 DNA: TGTGCCAGCAGCCTGACAGCGAACACCGGGGAGCTGTTTTTT; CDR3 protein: CASSLTANTGELFF
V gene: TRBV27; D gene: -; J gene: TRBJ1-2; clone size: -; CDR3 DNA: TGTGCCGTCCAGGGCCCAGTGGGAGGCTACACCTTC; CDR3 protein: CAVQGPVGGYTF
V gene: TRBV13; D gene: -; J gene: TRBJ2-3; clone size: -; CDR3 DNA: TGTGCCAGCAGCTTAGGACTAGATCCAGATACGCAGTATTTT; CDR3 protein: CASSLGLDPDTQYF
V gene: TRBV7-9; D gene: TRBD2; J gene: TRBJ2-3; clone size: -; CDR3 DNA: TGTGCCAGCAGCTTAGTTGGCGGGAGCGCAGATACGCAGTATTTT; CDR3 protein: CASSLVGGSADTQYF
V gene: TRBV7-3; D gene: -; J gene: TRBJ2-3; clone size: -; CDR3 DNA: TGTGCCAGCAGCCCGGACAGAAACACAGATACGCAGTATTTT; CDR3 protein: CASSPDRNTDTQYF
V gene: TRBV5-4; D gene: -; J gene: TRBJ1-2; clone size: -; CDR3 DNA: TGTGCCAGCAGCCGTGATAGGGCCTATGGCTACACCTTC; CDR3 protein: CASSRDRAYGYTF
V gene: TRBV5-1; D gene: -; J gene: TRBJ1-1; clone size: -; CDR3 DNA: TGCGCCAGCACCTCCAGGTCTCGAGGGGGGATGAACACTGAAGCTTTCTTT; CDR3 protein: CASTSRSRGGMNTEAFF
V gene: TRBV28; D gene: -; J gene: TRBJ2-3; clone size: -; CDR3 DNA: TGTGCCAGCAGTCACGGCGACAGGATTAGCACAGATACGCAGTATTTT; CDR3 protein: CASSHGDRISTDTQYF
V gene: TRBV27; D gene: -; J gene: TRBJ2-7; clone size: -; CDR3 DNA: TGTGCCAGCGCCCCTCGGCTAGCGCGCTACGAACAGTACTTC; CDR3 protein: CASAPRLARYEQYF
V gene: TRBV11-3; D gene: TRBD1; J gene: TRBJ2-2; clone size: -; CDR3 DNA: TGTGCCAGCAGCTCTGGACAGGGGGCTTATAGCGGGGAGCTGTTTTTT; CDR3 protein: CASSSGQGAYSGELFF
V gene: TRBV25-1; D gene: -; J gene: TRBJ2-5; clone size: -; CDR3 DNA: TGTGCCAGCAGGGGCTTACGGGAGACCCAGTACTTC; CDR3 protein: CASRGLRETQYF
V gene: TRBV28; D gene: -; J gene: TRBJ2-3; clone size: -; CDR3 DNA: TGTGCCAGCAGCCCTCCCCCAGGGCGGTCGGGGACTGGGACAGATACGCAGTATTTT; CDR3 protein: CASSPPPGRSGTGTDTQYF
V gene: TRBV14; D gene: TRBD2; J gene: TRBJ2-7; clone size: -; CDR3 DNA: TGTGCCAGCAGCCAAGTTGGTCTAGCGGGAACCTACGAGCAGTACTTC; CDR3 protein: CASSQVGLAGTYEQYF
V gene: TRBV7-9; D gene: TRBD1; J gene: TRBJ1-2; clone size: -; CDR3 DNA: TGTGCCAGCAGCTTCTCGGACAGGGGGCAGAAGGATGGCTACACCTTC; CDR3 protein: CASSFSDRGQKDGYTF
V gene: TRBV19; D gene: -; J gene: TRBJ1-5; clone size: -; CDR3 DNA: TGTGCCAGTAGCGGCCGGGGGAATCAGCCCCAGCATTTT; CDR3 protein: CASSGRGNQPQHF
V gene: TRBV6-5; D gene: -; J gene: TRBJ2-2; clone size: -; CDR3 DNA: TGTGCCAGCAGGGGGAACACCGGGGAGCTGTTTTTT; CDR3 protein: CASRGNTGELFF
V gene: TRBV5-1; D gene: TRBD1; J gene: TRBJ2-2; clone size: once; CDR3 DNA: TGCGCCAGCAGCTTGGTAGTGGGGACAGAGAACACCGGGGAGCTGTTTTTT; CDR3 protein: CASSLVVGTENTGELFF
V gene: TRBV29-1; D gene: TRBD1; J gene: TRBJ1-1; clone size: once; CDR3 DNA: TGCAGCGTTGACCGACGCCTGACAGGGTGGGGCACTGAAGCTTTCTTT; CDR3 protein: CSVDRRLTGWGTEAFF
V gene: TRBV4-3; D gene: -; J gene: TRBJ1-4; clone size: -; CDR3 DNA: TGCGCCAGCAGCCAAGATTCAGGAAAACTGTTTTTT; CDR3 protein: CASSQDSGKLFF
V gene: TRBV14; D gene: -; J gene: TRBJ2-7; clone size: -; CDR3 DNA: TGTGCCAGCAGCGAAGGGGTTGCCCAGGACGAGCAGTACTTC; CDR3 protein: CASSEGVAQDEQYF
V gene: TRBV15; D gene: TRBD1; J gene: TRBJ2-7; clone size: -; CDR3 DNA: TGTGCCACCAGCGGACGAACAGGGGGCTCCTACGAGCAGTACTTC; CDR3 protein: CATSGRTGGSYEQYF
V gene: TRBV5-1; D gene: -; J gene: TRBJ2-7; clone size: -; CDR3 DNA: TGCGCCAGCAGCGCGGGACAGAACTACGAGCAGTACTTC; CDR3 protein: CASSAGQNYEQYF
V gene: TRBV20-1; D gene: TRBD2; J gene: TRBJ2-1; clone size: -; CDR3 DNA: TGCAGTGCATCGACGCGGGGGTTGCAGTTCTTC; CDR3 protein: CSASTRGLQFF
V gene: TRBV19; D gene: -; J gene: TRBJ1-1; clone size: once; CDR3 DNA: TGTGCCAGTAGTATCGAGGGAGGGAACACTGAAGCTTTCTTT; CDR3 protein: CASSIEGGNTEAFF
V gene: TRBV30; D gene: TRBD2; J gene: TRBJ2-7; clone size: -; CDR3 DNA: TGTGCCTGGAAGGCTAGCGGGGACTCCTACGAGCAGTACTTC; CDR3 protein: CAWKASGDSYEQYF
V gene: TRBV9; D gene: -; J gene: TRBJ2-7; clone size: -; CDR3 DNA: TGTGCCAGCAGCTTTGGACAGCCACCCTACGAGCAGTACTTC; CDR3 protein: CASSFGQPPYEQYF
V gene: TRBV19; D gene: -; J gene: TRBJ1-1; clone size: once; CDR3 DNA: TGTGCCAGTAGTTTTACAGGGCGGAACACTGAAGCTTTCTTT; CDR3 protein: CASSFTGRNTEAFF
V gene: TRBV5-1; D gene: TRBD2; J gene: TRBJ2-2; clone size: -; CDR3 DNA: TGCGCCAGCAGCTTTCCGCCAGCGGGAGGGCCGATTACCGGGGAGCTGTTTTTT; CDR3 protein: CASSFPPAGGPITGELFF
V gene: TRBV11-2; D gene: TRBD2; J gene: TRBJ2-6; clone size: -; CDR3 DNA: TGTGCCAGCAGCTCCCCCGGGCGGGAGGGGGCCTCTGGGGCCAACGTCCTGACTTTC; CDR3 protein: CASSSPGREGASGANVLTF
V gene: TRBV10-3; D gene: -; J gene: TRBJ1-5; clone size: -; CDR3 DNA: TGTGCCATCAGTGACTGGGAAAGCAGCAATCAGCCCCAGCATTTT; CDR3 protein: CAISDWESSNQPQHF
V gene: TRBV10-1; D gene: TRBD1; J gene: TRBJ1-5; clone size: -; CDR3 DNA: TGCGCCAGCAGTGAGTCGAGGGACAGGGTAAGTCAGCCCCAGCATTTT; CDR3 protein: CASSESRDRVSQPQHF
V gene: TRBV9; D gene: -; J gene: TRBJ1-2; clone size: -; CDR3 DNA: TGTGCCAGCAGCGTAGAATTGGGTGGTAAGAACTATGGCTACACCTTC; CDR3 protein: CASSVELGGKNYGYTF
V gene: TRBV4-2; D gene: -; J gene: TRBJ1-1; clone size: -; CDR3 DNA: TGTGCCAGCAGCCAAGATGATGGGCTGGACACTGAAGCTTTCTTT; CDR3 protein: CASSQDDGLDTEAFF
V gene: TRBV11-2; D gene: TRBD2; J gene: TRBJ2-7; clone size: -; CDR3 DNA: TGTGCCAGCAGCCGGACTAGCGGTAGACTATACGAGCAGTACTTC; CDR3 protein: CASSRTSGRLYEQYF
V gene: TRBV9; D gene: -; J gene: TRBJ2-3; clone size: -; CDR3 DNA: TGTGCCAGCAGCTGGGCTAGCGCTAGCACAGATACGCAGTATTTT; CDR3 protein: CASSWASASTDTQYF
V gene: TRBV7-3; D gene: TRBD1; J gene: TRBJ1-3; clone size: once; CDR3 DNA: TGTGCCAGCAGTCAGGGGGCGTTTGGAAACACCATATATTTT; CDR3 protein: CASSQGAFGNTIYF
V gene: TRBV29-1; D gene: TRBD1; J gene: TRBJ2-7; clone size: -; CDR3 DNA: TGCAGCGTTCAACAGGGGGCGCCGGACGAGCAGTACTTC; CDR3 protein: CSVQQGAPDEQYF
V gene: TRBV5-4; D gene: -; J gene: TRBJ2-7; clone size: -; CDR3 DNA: TGTGCCAGCAGCCGGGTAGGCTCCTACGAGCAGTACTTC; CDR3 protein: CASSRVGSYEQYF
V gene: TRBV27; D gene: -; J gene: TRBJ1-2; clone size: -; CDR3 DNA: TGTGCCAGCAGCTTAGTTCATCGACATTCCGGCTACACCTTC; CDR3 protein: CASSLVHRHSGYTF
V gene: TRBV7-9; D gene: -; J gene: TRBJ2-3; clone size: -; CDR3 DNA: TGTGCCAGCAGCTTAGCGTTCGGGGCAGATACGCAGTATTTT; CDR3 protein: CASSLAFGADTQYF
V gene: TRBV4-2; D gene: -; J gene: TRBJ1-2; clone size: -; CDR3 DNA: TGTGCCAGCAGCCAAACTGACAAGAGCTATGGCTACACCTTC; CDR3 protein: CASSQTDKSYGYTF
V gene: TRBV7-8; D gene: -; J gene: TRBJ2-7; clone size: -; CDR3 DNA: TGTGCCAGCAGCTTAACCCTCTACGAGCAGTACTTC; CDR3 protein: CASSLTLYEQYF
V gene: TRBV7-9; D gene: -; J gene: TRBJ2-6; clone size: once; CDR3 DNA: TGTGCCAGCAGCCAAAGGCAAGGGGCCGCCAACGTCCTGACTTTC; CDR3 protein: CASSQRQGAANVLTF